Presented here are 10 T cell receptor beta chains from one specimen sequenced in a study of T cells in narcolepsy. Produced via immunoSEQ multiplex PCR; TCRdb's table is partial and in-frame only. The table lists tens of thousands of clones, 70% to 80% of them singletons. The sample comprised memory (CD45RA-) CD4+ T cells from blood. The receptors derive from a human donor in good health.

The chain has TRBV19 and TRBJ1-3, with D perhaps TRBD1 (5 bases). The V gene lost 5 bases and the J gene lost 1 base, with 12 bases spanning the gap. Germline V gives CDR1 LNHDA, CDR2 SQIVND (reference sequence). CDR3 length equals 15 residues. The CDR3, as DNA: TGTGCCAGTAGTCCCAGGGTACCGTCTGGAAACACCATATATTTT. It codes for CASSPRVPSGNTIYF.

This clone is termed medium-sized. The chain is built from TRBV27 and TRBJ2-7; D possibly corresponds to TRBD2 (6 bases). The CDR3 covers 14 residues. Per the germline V gene, CDR1 is MNHEY and CDR2 is SMNVEV (reference sequence). The V end was cut by 6 bases, the J end by 3 bases, with 15 bases between. The CDR3 nucleotides are TGTGCCAGCAGAAGAGGAGGAGGGTTCTACGAGCAGTACTTC. It translates to CASRRGGGFYEQYF.

The V gene is TRBV6-5, the J gene TRBJ2-1; 8 nucleotides line up with TRBD1. CDR1 and CDR2 from the germline V gene are MNHEY and SVGAGI. The CDR3 covers 15 residues. J was trimmed by 2 bases and V by 6 bases; bases with no gene match: 6. The CDR3 bases are TGTGCCAGCAGCCAGGGGGCTGTCACCTACAATGAGCAGTTCTTC. Translated, it gives CASSQGAVTYNEQFF.

The rearrangement joins TRBV2 to TRBJ2-2; D is perhaps TRBD1 or TRBD2 (5 bases each). The germline V gene has CDR1 SNHLY and CDR2 FYNNEI. There are 14 residues in the CDR3. Trimming stripped 7 bases from V and 1 base from J, with 10 bases between. Written as DNA, the CDR3 is TGTGCCAGCACCCGGGACGGGAACACCGGGGAGCTGTTTTTT. Protein: CASTRDGNTGELFF.

The chain combines TRBV5-6 with TRBJ1-3; no firm D call. The CDR3 length is 13 residues. Trimming cost V 4 bases and J 2 bases, with 7 bases left between them. Germline CDR1 reads SGHDT; CDR2 reads YYEEEE. CDR3 bases: TGTGCCAGCAGCGCCGGACCTGGAAACACCATATATTTT. Protein product: CASSAGPGNTIYF.

The J gene is TRBJ1-2, the V gene TRBV9; 7 bases map to TRBD1. Germline V lookup: CDR1 SGDLS, CDR2 YYNGEE. V trimming: 0 bases; J trimming: 7 bases; junction bases outside the gene matches: 6. CDR3 length: 14 amino acids. CDR3 region: CASSVEVQGVGYTF. CDR3 sequence (DNA): TGTGCCAGCAGCGTAGAAGTCCAGGGGGTTGGCTACACCTTC.

This chain uses TRBV7-2 with TRBJ1-2, with 8 bases fitting TRBD1. Looked up from germline, CDR1 is SGHTA and CDR2 is FQGNSA. Unmatched junction bases numbered 4, after V lost 6 bases and J lost 1 base. This CDR3 contains 14 residues. The chain's CDR3 is CASRGQGGNYGYTF. The CDR3 DNA sequence: TGTGCCAGCAGAGGACAGGGAGGTAACTATGGCTACACCTTC.

The chain is built from TRBV5-4 and TRBJ2-1, with 10 bases matching TRBD2. Germline V gene sequence: CDR1 SGHNT, CDR2 YYREEE (reference sequence). The CDR3 is 15 amino acids. V lost 4 bases, J lost 9 bases, and 10 bases stayed unmatched. The CDR3: CASSRLASGRTEQFF. The CDR3 DNA follows: TGTGCCAGCAGCCGCCTTGCTAGCGGGAGAACTGAGCAGTTCTTC.

This clone was detected only a few times. The V and J genes are TRBV2 and TRBJ2-7; 7 bases fit TRBD1. This CDR3 contains 13 residues. Trimming took 4 bases from V and 5 from J; bases not matched to a gene: 5. CDR1 is SNHLY, CDR2 FYNNEI, per germline. The CDR3 here is CASSGQGLNEQYF. The CDR3 region has the DNA TGTGCCAGCAGTGGACAGGGATTGAACGAGCAGTACTTC.

The rearrangement joins TRBV11-2 to TRBJ2-7, with 8 bases lining up with TRBD2. J gave up 7 bases and V 4 bases, and 12 bases lay outside the gene matches. This CDR3 is built from 15 residues. Germline CDR1 SGHAT, CDR2 FQNNGV. CDR3 nucleotide sequence: TGTGCCAGCAGCTCATCCGGACTCACGGGAGGGGAGCAGTACTTC. Residues: CASSSSGLTGGEQYF.